Given below is one TCR beta chain in context. Which antigen it targets is not known. Within one base of it there is no much larger clone, and no base qualities were kept. The record originates from a study of shared clonotypes between healthy human individuals (dated by TCRdb to between 2020 and 2021). Regarding the study in general: The cohort included a few men and two women between 18 and 49 years of age. Libraries were prepared and TCR repertoires were sequenced by different laboratories using diverse techniques, in order to increase sequencing depth and limit assay-specific biases. To estimate repertoire size and how much clonotypes are shared between individuals, the study performed deep sequencing of blood TCR repertoires from a few healthy adults. Per donor, leukapheresis produced somewhere between about 0.94 and 10 billion PBMCs. For each donor, CD4 naive and CD4 memory were each given three plates, CD8 naive was given two plates, and CD8 memory was given one plate.

Trimming removed 0 bases from V and 2 bases from J, leaving 8 bases between the germline ends. Spanning cysteine to phenylalanine, the CDR3 consists of 14 amino acids. The read is trimmed to its CDR3 DNA, 42 bases read in frame from base 1. From a lookup of the germline V gene, CDR1 and CDR2 are MNHEY and SVGAGI. TCR CDR3 regions were amplified from genomic DNA by multiplex PCR using the deep immunoSEQ assay. Extracted genomic DNA from each cell subset was spread evenly across all wells of several immunoSEQ 96-well plates, with each plate serving as a replicate. For sorted subsets, about 200 ng genomic DNA, equal to some 30,000 T cell genomes, was loaded into each replicate PCR. Purified libraries were measured with a Qubit 3.0 fluorometer, size-checked on a Bioanalyzer 2100, and measured again with the KAPA Library Quantification kit. Every immunoSEQ 96-well plate was sequenced on a separate single-read 150-cycle Illumina NextSeq 550 flow cell. The authors' pipeline ran thus. Because the immunoSEQ output held only junctional sequences and lacked quality scores, the filtering could not match the filtering applied to full-length reads. Sequences were annotated with PyIR, a Python wrapper for IgBLAST v1.9, using IMGT germline references to assign V/J genes and CDR3. Reads with weak V/J assignments (E-value above 1e-6), missing CDR3, stop codons, out-of-frame junctions, or ambiguous translated residues were removed. V3J clonotypes were defined as sequences sharing an identical inferred V gene, J gene, and CDR3 amino acid sequence. Percentage overlap between repertoires was calculated by dividing the number of shared unique clonotypes by the size of the smaller repertoire. Repertoire richness was assessed with RTK rarefaction, the Chao1 estimator, and Recon v2.1 estimates of unobserved clonotypes. For all TCRbeta clonotypes obtained by the gDNA method from four donors, generation probabilities were computed with OLGA. TCRdb stores this immuneACCESS table with in-frame sequences only. Part of the clones is absent; in the studies checked, under half of the shortfall reflects unresolved V genes, and no reason is known for the rest. Clonal size and the V and J genes are those of that table, whereas D and trimming came from the DNA. This sample lists roughly 2 million clones; 85% to 95% were detected once. Of the sample, 0.1% to 0.15% falls within the top ten clones.

Summary of the overall study and its limitations: When a few donors were compared, the shared fraction of clonotypes was around 4.6% for naive CD4, about 4% for naive CD8, more than 2% for memory CD4, and roughly 0.4% for memory CD8. Because the study included a small number of donors, the genetic and exposure-history diversity represented was limited. Compared with non-shared clonotypes, the clonotypes found in all four sorted-subset donors had higher generation probabilities. Estimated clonotype richness was generally larger for naive than for memory subsets. Pairwise subsampling indicated that sequencing depth was expected to affect the degree of clonotype sharing among donors. Incomplete sequencing was indicated by rarefaction of sorted-subset datasets, despite the large sequencing depth. Sampling was restricted to blood, and TCR repertoires in tissue are likely to differ from TCR repertoires in blood.

Donors were healthy HIV-negative adults with no recently reported acute infections or vaccinations. All donors were Caucasian adults living in Nashville, Tennessee, USA. CD4+ T cells were enriched through magnetic negative selection, after which naive cells were positively selected on CD45RA and the remaining negative fraction served as the memory subset. After blood collection by leukapheresis, PBMCs were isolated using Ficoll-Histopaque density gradient centrifugation and then cryopreserved in the vapor phase of liquid nitrogen. Purity and quantity of every magnetically sorted T cell population were checked by analytical flow cytometry. Each sorted fraction had its genomic DNA isolated and then quantified by UV absorbance on a Nanodrop 2000c.

The clonotype was recovered from a man aged 18 to 30 in good health. The sequence joins TRBV6-5 to TRBJ2-7; no D gene is confidently identified. Sequencing used naive CD4+ T cells sorted from blood. Reading the label with the study, this specimen's cell subset or site is: CD45RA+ positively selected. The CDR3 region has the sequence CASSYSSRAYEQYF. The DNA sequence reads TGTGCCAGCAGTTACTCGAGCCGGGCCTACGAGCAGTACTTC.